Presented here are 8 T cell receptor beta chains from one specimen sequenced in a study of blood T cell repertoires in COVID-19. Sequenced by immunoSEQ multiplex PCR; TCRdb stores in-frame clones only, minus some. Of 200,000 to 300,000 clones listed, around nine tenths are singletons. Sample: peripheral blood. The origin of the receptors is a man aged 25 to 40 with COVID-19, enrolled during active disease.

The chain is built from TRBV28 and TRBJ1-2; possibly TRBD1 for D (5 bases). The length of the CDR3 is 14 residues. Germline CDR1 MDHEN, CDR2 SYDVKM. V was cut by 6 bases and J by 4 bases, with 15 bases left in between. The chain's CDR3 is CASRGEDPAYGYTF. The CDR3 bases are TGTGCCAGCAGAGGGGAGGACCCGGCCTATGGCTACACCTTC.

The chain joins TRBV3-1 (or the pseudogene TRBV3-2) to TRBJ1-2; no clear D. The CDR3 is made up of 14 amino acids. Deletions cut 4 bases from V and 0 bases from J, with 9 bases between. CDR1 and CDR2 from the germline V gene are LGHDT and YNNKEL (reference sequence). The CDR3 region is CASSPDSPNYGYTF. Here the CDR3 DNA reads TGTGCCAGCAGCCCGGACTCTCCTAACTATGGCTACACCTTC.

The sample holds one count of this clone. The chain links TRBV4-1 to TRBJ2-7; weak D call: TRBD2 (6 bases). CDR3 length: 16 amino acids. Germline-derived CDR1 and CDR2 are MGHRA and YSYEKL. V was pared by 4 bases and J by 0 bases, with 16 bases between. The CDR3 nucleotides are TGCGCCAGCAGCCTCAACGGTGGCGGGGACTCCTACGAGCAGTACTTC. This gives the protein CASSLNGGGDSYEQYF.

This chain connects TRBV10-3 to TRBJ1-5, with 9 nucleotides matching TRBD1. Losses at the gene ends were 6 bases for V and 6 bases for J; bases not matched to a gene: 9. The CDR3 is 15 residues long. The germline gives CDR1 ENHRY, CDR2 SYGVKD. This CDR3 reads CAISPGTGSGQPQHF. CDR3 bases: TGTGCCATCAGCCCCGGGACAGGGTCGGGTCAGCCCCAGCATTTT.

The chain is built from TRBV19 and TRBJ2-1; 12 bases are shared with TRBD2. Germline trimming cut 3 bases from V and 8 bases from J; bases unmatched to any gene: 5. Germline CDR1 LNHDA, CDR2 SQIVND (reference sequence). This CDR3 has 15 residues. CDR3 sequence: CASSIGLAGGDEQFF. The CDR3 nucleotides read TGTGCCAGTAGTATCGGGCTAGCGGGGGGGGATGAGCAGTTCTTC.

The genes are TRBV7-9 and TRBJ1-1; no firm D call. Germline-derived CDR1 and CDR2 are SEHNR and FQNEAQ (reference sequence). This CDR3 has 12 residues. Deletions cut 7 bases from V and 4 bases from J, with 10 bases between. For the CDR3, the DNA is TGTGCCAGCACCAGAGGTCCCACTGAAGCTTTCTTT. Residues: CASTRGPTEAFF. The full variable domain, its missing parts supplied by reference TRBV7-9 and TRBJ1-1, is DTGVSQNPRHKITKRGQNVTFRCDPISEHNRLYWYRQTLGQGPEFLTYFQNEAQLEKSRLLSDRFSAERPKGSFSTLEIQRTEQGDSAMYLCASTRGPTEAFFGQGTRLTVV.

The chain links TRBV6-5 to TRBJ1-2, with no clear D. The V and J ends lost 8 bases and 1 base respectively, with 14 bases between them. Germline V gene sequence: CDR1 MNHEY, CDR2 SVGAGI. CDR3 size: 14 residues. The CDR3: CASQTDGYNYGYTF. The CDR3 DNA sequence: TGTGCCAGCCAGACTGACGGATATAACTATGGCTACACCTTC.

This sequence joins TRBV18 and TRBJ1-4, with TRBD1 matching over 8 bases. The CDR3 contains 17 residues. Germline CDR1 KGHSH, CDR2 LQKENI. Trimming removed 5 bases from V and 1 base from J; junction bases left unmatched: 9. The CDR3 loop is CASSWVRTGQTNEKLFF. In nucleotides, the CDR3 is TGTGCCAGCTCATGGGTCCGGACAGGGCAAACTAATGAAAAACTGTTTTTT.